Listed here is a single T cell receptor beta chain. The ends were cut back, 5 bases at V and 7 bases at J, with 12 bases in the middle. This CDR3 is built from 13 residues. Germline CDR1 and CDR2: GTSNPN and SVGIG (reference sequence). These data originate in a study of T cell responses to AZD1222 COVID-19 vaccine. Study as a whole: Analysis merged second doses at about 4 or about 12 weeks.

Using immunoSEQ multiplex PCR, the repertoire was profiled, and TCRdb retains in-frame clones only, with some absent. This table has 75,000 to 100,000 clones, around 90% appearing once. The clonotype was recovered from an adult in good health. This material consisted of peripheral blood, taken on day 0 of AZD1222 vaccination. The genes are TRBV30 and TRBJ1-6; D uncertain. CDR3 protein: CAWADYANSPLHF. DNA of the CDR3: TGTGCCTGGGCCGACTACGCCAATTCACCCCTCCACTTT.